The next 29 T cell receptor beta chains were all read from a single sample in a study of CD8 T cells in Susac syndrome. RNA in amounts of about 0.5 to 1 ug was reverse transcribed with random hexamers. MiXCR was run by TCRdb on the immunoSEQ multiplex PCR reads, yielding one entry per CDR3 protein. The sample carries 400,000 or so distinct CDR3 sequences, around 83% recorded once. Sequenced material: CD8+ T cells from PBMCs. The receptor source for this set is a human donor with multiple sclerosis.

J is TRBJ1-5 and V is TRBV1; the DNA was not compared with TRBD1, the D call given in the table. TRBV1 is a pseudogene. CDR3 length: 18 residues. CDR3 DNA: TGCACCAGCAGCCAATTTAGGGGGTTGGTTGGGTTCAATCAGCCCCAGCATTTT. Translation gives CTSSQFRGLVGFNQPQHF.

V usage is TRBV27 and J usage is TRBJ2-7, with 7 nucleotides matching TRBD2. V trimming: 6 bases; J trimming: 2 bases; junction bases outside the gene matches: 7. This CDR3 has 14 residues. The germline V gene encodes CDR1 MNHEY and CDR2 SMNVEV (reference sequence). The CDR3, as DNA: TGTGCCAGCAGGGGGGACTACTTTCCCTACGAGCAGTACTTC. It codes for CASRGDYFPYEQYF.

On this clonotype: The junction shows a germline mismatch at one end, possibly a read error. The V gene is TRBV3-1, the J gene TRBJ2-7, with TRBD2 as a possible D gene (5 bases). There are 13 residues in the CDR3. Germline V gene lookup returns CDR1 LGHDT and CDR2 YNNKEL (reference sequence). The CDR3 sequence: CASRRTGDYEQHF. The CDR3 nucleotides read TGTGCCAGCAGGAGGACGGGCGACTACGAGCAGCACTTC.

The chain combines TRBV27 with TRBJ2-1; D unresolved. The germline V and J ends were trimmed by 6 bases and 2 bases, with 8 bases remaining between them. Germline assignment: CDR1 MNHEY and CDR2 SMNVEV (reference sequence). The CDR3 has 13 amino acids. CDR3 DNA sequence: TGTGCCAGCAGCTGGGCCCCCTACAATGAGCAGTTCTTC. Amino acids: CASSWAPYNEQFF.

The chain has TRBV19 and TRBJ2-2, with 15 bases fitting TRBD2. The germline V gene encodes CDR1 LNHDA and CDR2 SQIVND (reference sequence). Trimming cost V 7 bases and J 8 bases; bases outside gene matches: 14. This CDR3 is built from 18 residues. The DNA of the CDR3 is TGTGCCAGTACCCCGGGACTAGCGGGAGGAGGTCCATCGGGGGAGCTGTTTTTT. Translated: CASTPGLAGGGPSGELFF. The full variable domain, with the rest looked up from reference TRBV19 and TRBJ2-2, is DGGITQSPKYLFRKEGQNVTLSCEQNLNHDAMYWYRQDPGQGLRLIYYSQIVNDFQKGDIAEGYSVSREKKESFPLTVTSAQKNPTAFYLCASTPGLAGGGPSGELFFGEGSRLTVL.

A remark on this clonotype: Mismatch with germline at one junction end may stem from a read error. The V gene is TRBV4-1, the J gene TRBJ1-1, with a possible D match to TRBD1 (6 bases). Germline CDR1 is MGHRA and CDR2 is YSYEKL. This CDR3 has 12 amino acids. The CDR3 DNA follows: TGCGCCAGCAGCCAAGATGGGGACACCGGACTTTTT. As protein: CASSQDGDTGLF.

The V gene is TRBV27, the J gene TRBJ2-5; TRBD2 matches 7 bases. This CDR3 spans 15 amino acids. V lost 4 bases, J lost 5 bases, and 10 bases stayed unmatched. Germline assignment: CDR1 MNHEY and CDR2 SMNVEV (reference sequence). The CDR3 is CASSSGTTNWETQYF. The DNA for the CDR3 is TGTGCCAGCAGTTCCGGGACTACCAACTGGGAGACCCAGTACTTC.

The V call is TRBV19, the J call TRBJ1-1; D ambiguous. CDR1 is LNHDA and CDR2 is SQIVND in the germline V gene (reference sequence). The germline V and J ends were trimmed by 7 bases and 5 bases, with 14 bases remaining between them. There are 13 residues in the CDR3. The CDR3 DNA sequence: TGTGCCAGTAACGGAGGGTATGGAACTGAAGCTTTCTTT. It codes for CASNGGYGTEAFF.

There are a few counts of this clonotype. The V gene is TRBV12-3 or TRBV12-4, the J gene TRBJ2-7, with D unclear. Deletions cut 0 bases from V and 1 base from J, with 4 bases between. This CDR3 is 13 amino acids long. The CDR3, as DNA: TGTGCCAGCAGTTTAGCGCTATCCTACGAGCAGTACTTC. Translating it yields CASSLALSYEQYF.

The CDR3 spells CASSITLAGILETQYF. In DNA, the CDR3 is TGTGCCAGTAGTATTACGCTGGCCGGGATTTTGGAGACCCAGTACTTC. This chain joins TRBV19 and TRBJ2-5; D might be TRBD2 (5 bases). Germline CDR1 LNHDA, CDR2 SQIVND (reference sequence). This CDR3 contains 16 residues. Trimming took 3 bases from V and 5 from J, leaving 19 bases between them.

The chain recombines TRBV5-1 with TRBJ2-1; either TRBD1 or TRBD2 may supply D (6 bases each). The V gene's germline CDR1 is SGHRS and CDR2 YFSETQ. This CDR3 contains 16 residues. V lost 2 bases and J lost 2, with 14 bases in between. The CDR3 reads CASSFLMGGPYNEQFF. DNA of the CDR3: TGCGCCAGCAGCTTCCTTATGGGGGGCCCCTACAATGAGCAGTTCTTC.

This chain joins TRBV7-8 and TRBJ2-1, with TRBD1 matching 7 bases. Per germline, CDR1 SGHVS and CDR2 FQNEAQ. Trimming cost V 4 bases and J 10 bases; bases outside gene matches: 10. The CDR3 has 14 amino acids. CDR3 region: CASSSLDRDGEQFF. The DNA of the CDR3 is TGTGCCAGCAGCTCTCTAGACAGGGATGGAGAGCAGTTCTTC.

The chain carries TRBV7-6 and TRBJ2-5, with D maybe TRBD2 (5 bases). Trimming shortened V by 1 base and J by 1 base, and 10 bases separated the two germline ends. The CDR3 has 15 residues. CDR1 SGHVS and CDR2 FNYEAQ come from the germline V gene. The CDR3 DNA sequence: TGTGCCAGCAGCTTAGACCAGCGGCGCCAAGAGACCCAGTACTTC. It is translated as CASSLDQRRQETQYF.

Points on this clonotype: The conserved final phenylalanine or tryptophan is absent from the CDR3, which likely points to a read error. The chain recombines TRBV6-6 with TRBJ1-4; D not certain. CDR3 length equals 15 residues. With 6 bases removed from V and 4 bases from J, the gap between germline ends came to 15 bases. The germline V gene has CDR1 MNHNY and CDR2 SVGAGI (reference sequence). CDR3 nucleotide sequence: TGTGCCAGCAGCCTGCCCTGGGATTATAATGAAAAACTGTTTCTT. It specifies CASSLPWDYNEKLFL.

In this sample, this clonotype turned up a few times. This chain uses TRBV27 with TRBJ2-3; a possible D gene is TRBD2 (6 bases). The germline V gene has CDR1 MNHEY and CDR2 SMNVEV (reference sequence). Trimming cost V 5 bases and J 6 bases, with 6 bases left between them. The CDR3 has 11 residues. The chain's CDR3 is CASSRGDTQYF. Here the CDR3 DNA reads TGTGCCAGCAGTCGGGGGGATACGCAGTATTTT.

This chain connects TRBV12-5 to TRBJ2-3; D is perhaps TRBD2 (7 bases). CDR3 length equals 17 residues. The V gene's germline CDR1 is LGHNT and CDR2 FRNRAP. V was shortened by 3 bases and J by 5 bases, with 21 bases between the two germline ends. Written as DNA, the CDR3 is TGTGCTAGTGGTTTACGGGGGCAGCGGGAAATAATAGATACGCAGTATTTT. Protein: CASGLRGQREIIDTQYF.

The chain couples TRBV5-1 to TRBJ2-7; TRBD2 matches at 13 bases. The V segment lost 7 bases and the J segment 5 bases; nucleotides outside the gene matches: 3. The CDR3 covers 13 residues. Looked up from germline, CDR1 is SGHRS and CDR2 is YFSETQ. CDR3 nucleotide sequence: TGCGCCAGCTCCGGGACTAGCGGGAACGAGCAGTACTTC. It translates to CASSGTSGNEQYF. The entire variable domain, with the rest obtained from reference TRBV5-1 and TRBJ2-7, is as follows: KAGVTQTPRYLIKTRGQQVTLSCSPISGHRSVSWYQQTPGQGLQFLFEYFSETQRNKGNFPGRFSGRQFSNSRSEMNVSTLELGDSALYLCASSGTSGNEQYFGPGTRLTVT.

CDR3 loop: CASSQGTIYEQYF. Written as DNA, the CDR3 is TGTGCCAGCAGCCAGGGGACAATCTACGAGCAGTACTTC. This rearrangement joins TRBV3-1 to TRBJ2-7; possible D gene TRBD1, 6 bases. The CDR3 has 13 amino acids. Trimming cost V 3 bases and J 3 bases, with 9 bases left between them. Germline V lookup: CDR1 LGHDT, CDR2 YNNKEL (reference sequence).

The chain joins TRBV6-1 to TRBJ2-7; 8 bases map to TRBD2. Looked up from germline, CDR1 is MNHNS and CDR2 is SASEGT. The trim removed 3 bases at V and 3 bases at J, leaving 16 bases unmatched. This CDR3 spans 18 amino acids. The CDR3 DNA sequence: TGTGCCAGCAGTGAGGATTGGCGGGGGGACCTAAGCGGCTACGAGCAGTACTTC. Protein: CASSEDWRGDLSGYEQYF.

The rearrangement links TRBV11-2 to TRBJ2-1; 10 nucleotides agree with TRBD2. The CDR3 is made up of 17 amino acids. Germline assignment: CDR1 SGHAT and CDR2 FQNNGV. The ends lost 5 bases at V and 4 bases at J; junction bases unmatched: 11. The CDR3 reads CASSPALSGGAYNEQFF. CDR3 nucleotides: TGTGCCAGCAGCCCAGCCCTCAGCGGGGGGGCGTACAATGAGCAGTTCTTC.

The chain has TRBV29-1 and TRBJ2-3; D is unclear. The CDR3 length is 16 residues. Germline V gene sequence: CDR1 SQVTM, CDR2 ANQGSEA. Trimming removed 1 base from V and 0 bases from J, with 14 bases in between. The CDR3 DNA follows: TGCAGCGTTGAAGGGCTAGAACGTACTAGCACAGATACGCAGTATTTT. It codes for CSVEGLERTSTDTQYF.

The chain employs TRBV9 and TRBJ2-1; D gene ambiguous. Germline CDR1 SGDLS, CDR2 YYNGEE. The CDR3 sequence is 15 residues long. Deletions cut 2 bases from V and 0 bases from J, with 9 bases between. The CDR3 is CASSVIEYSYNEQFF. The CDR3, as DNA: TGTGCCAGCAGCGTTATAGAGTACTCCTACAATGAGCAGTTCTTC. Full variable domain (remainder filled in from reference TRBV9 and TRBJ2-1): DSGVTQTPKHLITATGQRVTLRCSPRSGDLSVYWYQQSLDQGLQFLIQYYNGEERAKGNILERFSAQQFPDLHSELNLSSLELGDSALYFCASSVIEYSYNEQFFGPGTRLTVL.

The rearrangement uses TRBV25-1 and TRBJ1-2; D unresolved. The germline V gene has CDR1 MGHDK and CDR2 SYGVNS. This CDR3 comprises 16 residues. Trimming left V 4 bases short and J 2 bases short, with 17 bases between. The CDR3 loop reads CASSAGDRPRNYGYTF. Here the CDR3 DNA reads TGTGCCAGCAGTGCGGGAGACCGACCACGGAACTATGGCTACACCTTC.

This clonotype was found a few times. The V and J genes are TRBV5-4 and TRBJ2-5; the D gene is possibly TRBD1 (5 bases). V lost 5 bases and J lost 3, with 11 bases in between. Germline assignment: CDR1 SGHNT and CDR2 YYREEE (reference sequence). The CDR3 totals 13 residues. CDR3 protein: CASSSEGEETQYF. The CDR3 region has the DNA TGTGCCAGCAGTTCTGAAGGGGAAGAGACCCAGTACTTC.

V gene TRBV4-1 combines with J gene TRBJ1-3; D possibly corresponds to TRBD1 (6 bases). V was cut by 0 bases and J by 4 bases, with 13 bases left in between. The CDR3 covers 16 residues. Looked up from germline, CDR1 is MGHRA and CDR2 is YSYEKL. The DNA of the CDR3 is TGCGCCAGCAGCCAAGATTGGGGGACATTGGGAAACACCATATATTTT. Protein product: CASSQDWGTLGNTIYF.

This chain joins TRBV6-1 and TRBJ2-6; 11 bases match TRBD1. The CDR3 has 15 amino acids. Germline-derived CDR1 and CDR2 are MNHNS and SASEGT. Germline trimming cut 8 bases from V and 0 bases from J; bases unmatched to any gene: 0. CDR3 protein: CASGTGGSGANVLTF. DNA for the CDR3: TGTGCCAGCGGGACAGGGGGCTCTGGGGCCAACGTCCTGACTTTC.

V is TRBV29-1 and J is TRBJ1-2, with 9 nucleotides matching TRBD1. This CDR3 is 13 amino acids long. The V and J ends lost 7 bases and 3 bases, in that order; junction bases with no gene match: 6. Looked up from germline, CDR1 is SQVTM and CDR2 is ANQGSEA. As DNA, the CDR3 is TGCAGCGGAACAGGGGGCTTGGACTATGGCTACACCTTC. Its translation: CSGTGGLDYGYTF.

This clonotype has a single count. The chain has TRBV5-1 and TRBJ1-2; TRBD1 aligns across 8 bases. With 4 bases clipped from V and 5 bases from J, the junction kept 7 bases outside the gene matches. This CDR3 contains 14 residues. Germline V gives CDR1 SGHRS, CDR2 YFSETQ. The CDR3 DNA follows: TGCGCCAGCAGCATTGGACAGGGCGAGTATGGCTACACCTTC. Translating gives CASSIGQGEYGYTF.

This clonotype was seen a handful of times. The junction and the germline gene differ at one end; a read error may be behind it. The V and J genes are TRBV19 and TRBJ1-4; TRBD1 matches 7 bases. The CDR3 contains 17 residues. CDR1 and CDR2 from the germline V gene are LNHDA and SQIVND (reference sequence). The CDR3 sequence: CASSPGDSYATNEKLFF. The CDR3 DNA sequence: TGTGCTAGTAGTCCAGGGGACAGCTACGCAACTAATGAAAAACTGTTTTTT.